Listed here are 17 T cell receptor beta chains from one sample, sequenced in a study of blood T cell repertoires in COVID-19. Assay used: immunoSEQ multiplex PCR; TCRdb lists only in-frame clones, some missing. The table lists fewer than 300,000 clones, approximately 90% of them singletons. Sequences were obtained from peripheral blood. The source is a man aged 55 to 70 who had recovered from COVID-19.

This clone was seen just once. This chain uses TRBV29-1 with TRBJ2-7; a possible D gene is TRBD1 (7 bases). The germline V gene has CDR1 SQVTM and CDR2 ANQGSEA. The V gene lost 3 bases and the J gene lost 6 bases, with 15 bases spanning the gap. CDR3 length: 13 amino acids. As DNA, the CDR3 is TGCAGCGTTGAGGTTAGACAGGGAGGCGAGCAGTACTTC. Its protein product is CSVEVRQGGEQYF.

This rearrangement joins TRBV13 to TRBJ1-2, with a tentative D call TRBD1 (5 bases). Germline V CDR1 and CDR2: PRHDT, FYEKMQ (reference sequence). The V and J ends lost 4 bases and 7 bases respectively, with 16 bases between them. CDR3 length: 14 amino acids. CDR3 DNA: TGTGCCAGCAGCTATATGGGGCCGGTGCTTGGCTACACCTTC. The encoded protein is CASSYMGPVLGYTF.

The chain carries TRBV6-5 and TRBJ2-5, with 8 positions matching TRBD2. Trimming at V came to 2 bases and at J to 6 bases, leaving 2 bases not matched to a gene. Germline V gene data show CDR1 as MNHEY and CDR2 as SVGAGI. CDR3 length equals 13 residues. The DNA of the CDR3 is TGTGCCAGCAGTTACCGGGGGGGTAAGACCCAGTACTTC. Protein sequence: CASSYRGGKTQYF.

This clone has just a few counts. The genes are TRBV5-6 and TRBJ2-1; perhaps TRBD1 as D (6 bases). Germline V gives CDR1 SGHDT, CDR2 YYEEEE. The CDR3 is made up of 15 amino acids. Trimming stripped 4 bases from V and 0 bases from J, with 11 bases between. The CDR3 loop is CASSQGMSSYNEQFF. As DNA, the CDR3 is TGTGCCAGCAGCCAGGGGATGAGCTCCTACAATGAGCAGTTCTTC.

V and J are TRBV2 and TRBJ2-3; 7 positions agree with TRBD2. CDR1 SNHLY and CDR2 FYNNEI come from the germline V gene. The CDR3 sequence is 10 residues long. The J segment lost 11 bases and the V segment lost 8 bases, leaving 4 bases of the junction unmatched. The CDR3 sequence: CASGGVVQYF. Here the CDR3 DNA reads TGTGCCAGCGGGGGGGTCGTGCAGTATTTT.

The J gene is TRBJ2-1, the V gene TRBV5-1, with D maybe TRBD2 (6 bases). This CDR3 has 16 amino acids. Looked up from germline, CDR1 is SGHRS and CDR2 is YFSETQ. Trimming took 4 bases from V and 0 from J, leaving 14 bases between them. Here the CDR3 reads CASSKGGVYSYNEQFF. The CDR3 DNA sequence: TGCGCCAGCAGCAAAGGCGGGGTTTACTCCTACAATGAGCAGTTCTTC.

V gene TRBV5-1 combines with J gene TRBJ1-1; 12 bases are a match to TRBD1. This CDR3 is 16 amino acids long. Germline CDR1 reads SGHRS; CDR2 reads YFSETQ. Trimming removed 3 bases from V and 0 bases from J; junction bases left unmatched: 3. CDR3: CASSWGQGAMNTEAFF. The CDR3 coding sequence is TGCGCCAGCAGCTGGGGACAGGGGGCGATGAACACTGAAGCTTTCTTT.

The chain couples TRBV5-4 to TRBJ1-1; D gene unclear. Germline values: CDR1 SGHNT, CDR2 YYREEE (reference sequence). The ends were cut back, 2 bases at V and 0 bases at J, with 5 bases in the middle. The CDR3 spans 13 residues. The CDR3 region is CASSFPVNTEAFF. The DNA of the CDR3 is TGTGCCAGCAGCTTTCCCGTGAACACTGAAGCTTTCTTT.

This clone was counted a single time. The V and J genes are TRBV5-4 and TRBJ2-1, with 8 bases identical to TRBD2. The CDR3 contains 15 residues. Germline V gene data show CDR1 as SGHNT and CDR2 as YYREEE (reference sequence). J lost 5 bases, V lost 0 bases, and 4 bases had no gene match. DNA for the CDR3: TGTGCCAGCAGCTTGGGGCGGGGGGTAAACAATGAGCAGTTCTTC. It yields the protein CASSLGRGVNNEQFF.

The V gene is TRBV11-1, the J gene TRBJ2-5; D gene uncertain. The CDR3 sequence is 12 residues long. Trimming left V 2 bases short and J 4 bases short, with 5 bases between. The V gene's germline CDR1 is SGHAT and CDR2 FQDESV (reference sequence). The CDR3 DNA follows: TGTGCCAGCAGCTTACTCGGAGAGACCCAGTACTTC. It is translated as CASSLLGETQYF.

The chain employs TRBV5-4 and TRBJ1-4; possible D gene TRBD1, 6 bases. V lost 4 bases and J lost 4, with 11 bases in between. Germline assignment: CDR1 SGHNT and CDR2 YYREEE (reference sequence). There are 14 residues in the CDR3. This CDR3 is CASSPRGGNEKLFF. The CDR3 nucleotides read TGTGCCAGCAGCCCCAGAGGGGGTAATGAAAAACTGTTTTTT. Combining the CDR3 with reference TRBV5-4 and TRBJ1-4 gives the whole variable domain ETGVTQSPTHLIKTRGQQVTLRCSSQSGHNTVSWYQQALGQGPQFIFQYYREEENGRGNFPPRFSGLQFPNYSSELNVNALELDDSALYLCASSPRGGNEKLFFGSGTQLSVL.

CDR3: CASSGSGFQETQYF. The CDR3 DNA follows: TGTGCCAGCAGCGGATCGGGATTCCAAGAGACCCAGTACTTC. The V call is TRBV3-1 (or the pseudogene TRBV3-2), the J call TRBJ2-5, with D perhaps matching TRBD2 (5 bases). This CDR3 is built from 14 residues. The V gene lost 5 bases and the J gene lost 1 base, with 11 bases spanning the gap. The germline gives CDR1 LGHDT, CDR2 YNNKEL (reference sequence).

This clone appeared a single time. The chain is built from TRBV19 and TRBJ2-1, with 7 bases identical to TRBD2. With 7 bases clipped from V and 4 bases from J, the junction kept 10 bases outside the gene matches. Per germline, CDR1 LNHDA and CDR2 SQIVND (reference sequence). CDR3 length: 15 amino acids. CDR3 sequence (DNA): TGTGCCAGTAAAGCCGGCGGACTAGATTACAATGAGCAGTTCTTC. It codes for CASKAGGLDYNEQFF.

Points on this clone: The junction and the germline gene differ at one end; a read error may be behind it. The chain uses TRBV13 and TRBJ1-1; unclear D gene. Germline V gives CDR1 PRHDT, CDR2 FYEKMQ (reference sequence). The CDR3 has 15 residues. The CDR3 sequence: CASSLGRGYNTEAFF. The CDR3 DNA is TGTGCCAGCAGCCTAGGGAGAGGGTATAACACTGAAGCTTTCTTT.

V and J are TRBV12-3 or TRBV12-4 and TRBJ2-7; 7 positions agree with TRBD1. The J segment lost 7 bases and the V segment lost 4 bases, leaving 1 base of the junction unmatched. This CDR3 has 11 amino acids. The CDR3, as DNA: TGTGCCAGCAGTTCACAGGGGGAGCAGTACTTC. This sequence encodes CASSSQGEQYF.

The V and J genes are TRBV5-1 and TRBJ1-6; 7 nucleotides agree with TRBD1. V lost 0 bases, J lost 8 bases, and 5 bases stayed unmatched. CDR3 length: 15 residues. Germline CDR1 and CDR2: SGHRS and YFSETQ. CDR3 nucleotide sequence: TGCGCCAGCAGCTTGGACAGGGGATGGGATTCACCCCTCCACTTT. This codes for CASSLDRGWDSPLHF.

This clone was recorded once. The chain joins TRBV14 to TRBJ2-6; D ambiguous. Trimming removed 3 bases at V and 3 bases at J, with 12 bases between. The CDR3 spans 16 residues. Germline-derived CDR1 and CDR2 are SGHDN and FVKESK. The CDR3 region has the DNA TGTGCCAGCAGCCACTATAAAGGAGATGGGGCCAACGTCCTGACTTTC. It is translated as CASSHYKGDGANVLTF.